This T cell receptor beta chain is drawn from a study of T cell responses to AZD1222 COVID-19 vaccine listed by TCRdb under 2021. About the study as a whole: A total of approximately 230 trial participants underwent TCR sequencing, of whom 200 to 220 received two doses of AZD1222 and about 25 received two doses of the MenACWY control vaccine. Trial participants were enrolled into age subgroups of 18-55, 56-69 and 70-plus years, which contained approximately 150, 28 and 58 TCR-sequenced participants, respectively.

The CDR3 regions of human TCRbeta chains were subjected to immunosequencing. The original pipeline was this. Repertoire TCRs were checked for matches against a reference library of SARS-CoV-2-specific TCRs that had been generated using the MIRA antigen-specificity platform. Breadth was defined as the fraction of unique TCRs that were SARS-CoV-2-associated. Depth was defined as the fraction of total T cells that were SARS-CoV-2-associated. Using the MIRA data, each spike-specific TCR was assigned both to the spike region to which the TCR was reactive and to a CD4 or CD8 class. Log10-transformed breadth and depth values were compared by one-way ANOVA with Sidak's multiple comparisons tests. Imported from immuneACCESS, the table was reduced by TCRdb to in-frame sequences with V and J called. These copies leave out some clones; in studies compared against another copy, an unresolved V gene accounts for under half, and the cause of the remainder is not known. Clone size and the V and J calls come from that table; the DNA yielded D and trimming. A total of about 76,000 clones appear in this sample, 65% to 80% of them only once. The ten largest clones take up roughly 28% of the sample.

With regard to this clone: What antigen it recognizes has not been identified. No clone much larger than this one lies a single base away; base qualities are absent.

Findings and caveats that apply to the study as a whole: In the small 56-69-year group, the increase in depth fell short of significance, most likely because of low power. Most participants were white British and females outnumbered males, and the authors suggested that clonal diversity may have been underestimated. Reportedly, almost half of the unique spike-specific TCRs recognized epitopes lying outside the regions that are mutated in the B.1.351 and B.1.1.7 variants. Because no samples from the day 14 peak response were available, repertoires could be characterized only after the peak T cell response. Only five to seven AZD1222 recipients were SARS-CoV-2 seropositive at baseline, limiting conclusions about previously exposed vaccinees. After two AZD1222 doses, spike-specific TCR breadth and depth were significantly higher than at day 0 and than in MenACWY recipients. The whole spike protein was spanned by vaccine-associated CD4 TCRs, and dominant responses were seen in regions 160-218 and 743-854.

The time point label for this specimen denotes: about 28 days (+/-7) after the second vaccine dose. What this sample's treatment or condition label stands for: meningococcal conjugate vaccine given as trial control. Samples from vaccinated people were obtained from the UK trials COV001 and COV002, which included a single-blind randomized controlled phase 2/3 trial of AZD1222 (ChAdOx1 nCoV-19) in healthy adults. For TCRbeta chain sequencing, PBMC samples from trial participants were taken at day 0 and at day 28 after the second dose. The CDR3 starts with the cysteine, ends with the phenylalanine, and has 14 residues. Only the CDR3 region is kept as DNA, spanning 42 bases read in frame from base 1. V is reduced by 7 bases and J by 2 bases, leaving a spacing of 12 bases between them. CDR1 and CDR2 are read off the germline V gene (reference sequence) as LNHDA and SQIVND.

The sequence derives from an adult who received the MenACWY meningococcal vaccine as a control. The sequencing used peripheral blood, collected 28 days after the second dose of the MenACWY control vaccine. Rearrangement joined TRBV19 to TRBJ1-5; the D region possibly corresponds to TRBD1 (6 bases align). The nucleotides are TGTGCCAGTACCATAGGGGGGGGCAATCAGCCCCAGCATTTT. It specifies CASTIGGGNQPQHF.